A single sample is the source of the 23 T cell receptor beta chains below, sequenced in a study of blood T cell repertoires in COVID-19. TCRdb's copy holds only in-frame clones and misses some; the assay was immunoSEQ multiplex PCR. The sample records about 100,000 clones, about 90% being singletons. The sample taken for sequencing was peripheral blood. The source of these receptors is a man aged 25 to 45 in a cohort sampled during active COVID-19.

The CDR3 region has the DNA TGTGCCAGCAGGACGGGAAGGCAGGGGGCGAATGAGCAGTTCTTC. Protein: CASRTGRQGANEQFF. The chain uses TRBV6-5 and TRBJ2-1; 8 positions agree with TRBD1. The CDR3 is 15 amino acids. With V trimmed by 6 bases and J by 7 bases, 11 bases remained unmatched. The V gene's germline CDR1 is MNHEY and CDR2 SVGAGI.

The rearrangement uses TRBV11-2 and TRBJ2-3; the match to TRBD2 covers 12 bases. This CDR3 has 15 residues. Unmatched junction bases numbered 7, after V lost 6 bases and J lost 6 bases. Germline V gene sequence: CDR1 SGHAT, CDR2 FQNNGV. The CDR3 reads CASRETSGGPDTQYF. The CDR3, as DNA: TGTGCCAGCAGGGAGACTAGCGGGGGTCCCGATACGCAGTATTTT.

The chain couples TRBV24-1 to TRBJ2-1, with TRBD1 matching 10 bases. CDR3 length: 15 amino acids. V lost 4 bases to trimming and J lost 10 bases; unmatched junction nucleotides: 9. Germline lookup yields CDR1 KGHDR and CDR2 SFDVKD. CDR3 loop: CATSDPDRGPGEQFF. CDR3 bases: TGTGCCACCAGTGACCCCGACAGGGGGCCAGGGGAGCAGTTCTTC.

The gene calls are TRBV5-1 and TRBJ2-3, with 12 bases lining up with TRBD2. Per the germline V gene, CDR1 is SGHRS and CDR2 is YFSETQ. J gave up 2 bases and V 4 bases, and 5 bases lay outside the gene matches. CDR3 size: 16 residues. The CDR3 protein is CASSGASGGATDTQYF. The CDR3 DNA is TGCGCCAGCAGCGGGGCTAGCGGGGGGGCCACAGATACGCAGTATTTT.

The chain links TRBV7-2 to TRBJ2-3; no clear D gene. The CDR3 is made up of 16 amino acids. V lost 4 bases and J lost 2, with 16 bases in between. CDR1 is SGHTA, CDR2 FQGNSA, per germline. CDR3 sequence (DNA): TGTGCCAGCAGCTCCAGACTTCCAATAGACACAGATACGCAGTATTTT. Protein sequence: CASSSRLPIDTDTQYF.

The rearrangement joins TRBV29-1 to TRBJ1-4; a weak D match, TRBD1 (6 bases). V was clipped by 6 bases and J by 5 bases, with 19 bases between them. The length of the CDR3 is 15 residues. Per germline, CDR1 SQVTM and CDR2 ANQGSEA. CDR3 region: CSVLLQGSPNEKLFF. CDR3 nucleotides: TGCAGCGTGCTTTTACAGGGTTCCCCAAATGAAAAACTGTTTTTT.

The CDR3 loop reads CASSSGSGNSNQPQHF. CDR3 in DNA: TGTGCCAGCTCTTCTGGGTCGGGAAATAGCAATCAGCCCCAGCATTTT. The chain couples TRBV5-5 to TRBJ1-5; D call uncertain. The germline CDR1 and CDR2 sequences are SGHKS and YYEKEE (reference sequence). CDR3 length: 16 amino acids. The V gene lost 7 bases and the J gene lost 0 bases, with 17 bases spanning the gap.

This clone was recorded only once. The J gene is TRBJ2-3, the V gene TRBV7-3; 14 bases are shared with TRBD2. The CDR3 sequence is 17 residues long. J gave up 0 bases and V 5 bases, and 4 bases lay outside the gene matches. Looked up from germline, CDR1 is SGHTA and CDR2 is FQGTGA. The CDR3 protein is CASSPRLAGGSTDTQYF. The CDR3 nucleotides read TGTGCCAGCAGCCCCCGACTAGCGGGGGGGAGCACAGATACGCAGTATTTT.

In its sample, this clone was seen once. V is TRBV19 and J is TRBJ2-1, with a tentative D call TRBD2 (5 bases). Germline CDR1 reads LNHDA; CDR2 reads SQIVND (reference sequence). Deletions cut 5 bases from V and 1 base from J, with 9 bases between. There are 14 residues in the CDR3. CDR3 loop: CASSLSGSYNEQFF. The CDR3 coding sequence is TGTGCCAGTAGTCTGTCGGGGTCCTACAATGAGCAGTTCTTC.

The chain uses TRBV5-6 and TRBJ2-1; D possibly corresponds to TRBD2 (5 bases). Germline CDR1 reads SGHDT; CDR2 reads YYEEEE. This CDR3 region has 13 residues. Trimming removed 2 bases from V and 4 bases from J, with 7 bases in between. The CDR3 spells CASSFGLYNEQFF. The CDR3 coding sequence is TGTGCCAGCAGCTTCGGACTGTACAATGAGCAGTTCTTC.

The sample holds one count of this clone. This rearrangement joins TRBV5-4 to TRBJ1-1; D call uncertain. V was cut by 0 bases and J by 4 bases, with 7 bases left in between. The CDR3 spans 13 residues. In germline, CDR1 is SGHNT, CDR2 YYREEE (reference sequence). In DNA form, the CDR3 reads TGTGCCAGCAGCTTGGACACCACCACTGAAGCTTTCTTT. Residues: CASSLDTTTEAFF.

V gene TRBV6-5 combines with J gene TRBJ2-7, with TRBD2 matching over 9 bases. The CDR3 spans 13 residues. Per germline, CDR1 MNHEY and CDR2 SVGAGI. V trimming: 7 bases; J trimming: 5 bases; junction bases outside the gene matches: 6. CDR3: CASTLAGRDEQYF. The DNA of the CDR3 is TGTGCCAGCACCCTAGCGGGGAGGGACGAGCAGTACTTC.

This clone was detected once. V and J are TRBV12-3 or TRBV12-4 and TRBJ1-3; 7 nucleotides line up with TRBD1. This CDR3 contains 13 residues. The junction had 1 base not matched to a gene; V was cut back by 0 bases and J by 8 bases. In DNA, the CDR3 is TGTGCCAGCAGTTTAGCCAGGGGGGACACCATATATTTT. Its protein is CASSLARGDTIYF.

This clone was seen a single time. The chain is built from TRBV6-5 and TRBJ1-2; D remains ambiguous. CDR3 length equals 13 residues. The V end was cut by 2 bases, the J end by 3 bases, with 7 bases between. Germline CDR1 reads MNHEY; CDR2 reads SVGAGI. The CDR3, as DNA: TGTGCCAGCAGTTACGTCCGGGACTATGGCTACACCTTC. Its protein product is CASSYVRDYGYTF.

The rearrangement uses TRBV5-6 and TRBJ1-2; 8 nucleotides line up with TRBD1. Losses at the gene ends were 4 bases for V and 8 bases for J; bases not matched to a gene: 10. The CDR3 spans 14 residues. The germline V gene encodes CDR1 SGHDT and CDR2 YYEEEE. CDR3 nucleotide sequence: TGTGCCAGCAGCCGAGGGCAGGGGGCGTGGGGCTACACCTTC. Amino acid sequence: CASSRGQGAWGYTF.

About this clone itself: A read error may produce the germline difference seen at one junction end. This rearrangement joins TRBV5-6 to TRBJ1-2; D not resolved. Germline lookup yields CDR1 SGHDT and CDR2 YYEEEE. CDR3 length equals 11 residues. CDR3 bases: TGTGCCAGCAGCTTGGGTACAGCCGAACGCTTC. It encodes CASSLGTAERF.

This chain joins TRBV30 and TRBJ2-1, with a tentative D call TRBD2 (5 bases). V was shortened by 4 bases and J by 0 bases, with 10 bases between the two germline ends. The germline V gene encodes CDR1 GTSNPN and CDR2 SVGIG (reference sequence). The CDR3 contains 14 residues. In DNA form, the CDR3 reads TGTGCCTGGAAACCAACTAGCTCCTACAATGAGCAGTTCTTC. It translates to CAWKPTSSYNEQFF.

This chain connects TRBV19 to TRBJ2-7; 10 nucleotides line up with TRBD1. The germline CDR1 and CDR2 sequences are LNHDA and SQIVND (reference sequence). Germline trimming cut 3 bases from V and 5 bases from J; bases unmatched to any gene: 7. The CDR3 totals 15 residues. CDR3 in DNA: TGTGCCAGTAGTATTATGGACAGGGGGAGCAACGAGCAGTACTTC. This encodes CASSIMDRGSNEQYF.

V gene TRBV28 combines with J gene TRBJ2-7; tentative D call: TRBD1 (6 bases). V was clipped by 2 bases and J by 4 bases, with 15 bases between them. In germline, CDR1 is MDHEN, CDR2 SYDVKM. This CDR3 comprises 15 residues. For the CDR3, the DNA is TGTGCCAGCAGTTTAGGTGACAGGAGGTCATACGAGCAGTACTTC. Its protein is CASSLGDRRSYEQYF.

This clone has a handful of counts. The genes are TRBV15 and TRBJ1-3; D gene ambiguous. V lost 6 bases and J lost 9, with 18 bases in between. The CDR3 is 14 amino acids. The V gene's germline CDR1 is LNHNV and CDR2 YYDKDF (reference sequence). The CDR3 is CATRGSGRSRTIYF. CDR3 nucleotides: TGTGCCACCAGAGGGAGCGGACGTTCGCGCACCATATATTTT. Looking up the rest from reference TRBV15 and TRBJ1-3 gives the full variable domain: DAMVIQNPRYQVTQFGKPVTLSCSQTLNHNVMYWYQQKSSQAPKLLFHYYDKDFNNEADTPDNFQSRRPNTSFCFLDIRSPGLGDTAMYLCATRGSGRSRTIYFGEGSWLTVV.

CDR3 coding DNA: TGTGCCAGCAGTTATAGCAGGGCCAACACTGAAGCTTTCTTT. Its translation: CASSYSRANTEAFF. The chain links TRBV6-5 to TRBJ1-1; D might be TRBD1 (5 bases). The CDR3 sequence is 14 residues long. Trimming cost V 3 bases and J 2 bases, with 10 bases left between them. CDR1 is MNHEY and CDR2 is SVGAGI in the germline V gene.

This chain links TRBV7-2 with TRBJ2-5; D might be TRBD1 (6 bases). Germline CDR1 and CDR2: SGHTA and FQGNSA. The CDR3 is 16 amino acids. V lost 5 bases and J lost 4, with 20 bases in between. The CDR3 DNA reads as TGTGCCAGCAGCCCCCAGCCCCTAGGGGGAGTAGAGACCCAGTACTTC. Translated: CASSPQPLGGVETQYF.

V gene TRBV14 combines with J gene TRBJ2-7; D is undetermined. CDR3 length equals 12 residues. V was pared by 5 bases and J by 2 bases, with 7 bases between. Looked up from germline, CDR1 is SGHDN and CDR2 is FVKESK. CDR3 coding DNA: TGTGCCAGCAGCTTGACAACCTACGAGCAGTACTTC. Protein product: CASSLTTYEQYF.